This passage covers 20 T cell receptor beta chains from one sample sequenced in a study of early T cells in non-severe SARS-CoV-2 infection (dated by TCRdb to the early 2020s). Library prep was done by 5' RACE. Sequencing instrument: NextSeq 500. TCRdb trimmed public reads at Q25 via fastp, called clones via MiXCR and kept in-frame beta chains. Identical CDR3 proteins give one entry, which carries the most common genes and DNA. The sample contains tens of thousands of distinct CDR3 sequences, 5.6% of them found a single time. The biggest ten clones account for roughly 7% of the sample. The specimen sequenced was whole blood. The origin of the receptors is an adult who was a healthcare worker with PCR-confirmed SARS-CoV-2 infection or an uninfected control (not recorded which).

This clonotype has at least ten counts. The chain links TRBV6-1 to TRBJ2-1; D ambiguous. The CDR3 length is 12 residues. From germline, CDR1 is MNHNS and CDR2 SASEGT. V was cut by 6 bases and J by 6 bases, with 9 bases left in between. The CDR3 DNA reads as TGTGCCAGCAGCCGCACGTCCAATGAGCAGTTCTTC. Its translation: CASSRTSNEQFF.

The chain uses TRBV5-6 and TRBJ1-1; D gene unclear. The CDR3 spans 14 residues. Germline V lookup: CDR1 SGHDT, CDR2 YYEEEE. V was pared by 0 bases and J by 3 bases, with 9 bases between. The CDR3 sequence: CASSLGPLDTEAFF. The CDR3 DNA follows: TGTGCCAGCAGCTTGGGGCCCCTGGACACTGAAGCTTTCTTT. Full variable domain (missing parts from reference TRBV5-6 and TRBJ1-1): DAGVTQSPTHLIKTRGQQVTLRCSPKSGHDTVSWYQQALGQGPQFIFQYYEEEERQRGNFPDRFSGHQFPNYSSELNVNALLLGDSALYLCASSLGPLDTEAFFGQGTRLTVV.

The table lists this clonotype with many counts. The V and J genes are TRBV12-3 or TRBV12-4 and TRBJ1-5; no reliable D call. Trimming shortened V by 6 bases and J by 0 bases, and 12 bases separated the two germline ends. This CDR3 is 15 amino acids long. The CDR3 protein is CASSPTVGSNQPQHF. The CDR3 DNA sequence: TGTGCCAGCAGCCCTACCGTGGGTAGCAATCAGCCCCAGCATTTT.

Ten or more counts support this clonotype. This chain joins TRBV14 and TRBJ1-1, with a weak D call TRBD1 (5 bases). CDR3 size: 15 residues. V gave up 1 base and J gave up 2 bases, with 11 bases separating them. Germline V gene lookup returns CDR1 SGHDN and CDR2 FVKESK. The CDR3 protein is CASSQVEGTNTEAFF. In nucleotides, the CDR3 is TGTGCCAGCAGCCAAGTGGAAGGGACTAACACTGAAGCTTTCTTT.

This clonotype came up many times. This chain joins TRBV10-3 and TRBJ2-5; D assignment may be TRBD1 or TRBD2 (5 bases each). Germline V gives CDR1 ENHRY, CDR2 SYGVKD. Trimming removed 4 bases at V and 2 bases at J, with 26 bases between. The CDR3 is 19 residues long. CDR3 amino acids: CAISGFLSGTGTLQETQYF. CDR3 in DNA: TGTGCCATCAGTGGGTTCCTGTCCGGAACGGGGACGTTACAAGAGACCCAGTACTTC.

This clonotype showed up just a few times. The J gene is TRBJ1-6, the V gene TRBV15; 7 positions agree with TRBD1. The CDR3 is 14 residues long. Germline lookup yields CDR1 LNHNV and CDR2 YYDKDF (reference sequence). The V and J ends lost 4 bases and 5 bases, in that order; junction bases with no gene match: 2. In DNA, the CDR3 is TGTGCCACCAGCAAAGGACAGGATAATTCACCCCTCCACTTT. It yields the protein CATSKGQDNSPLHF. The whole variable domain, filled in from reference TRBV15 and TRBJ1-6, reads DAMVIQNPRYQVTQFGKPVTLSCSQTLNHNVMYWYQQKSSQAPKLLFHYYDKDFNNEADTPDNFQSRRPNTSFCFLDIRSPGLGDTAMYLCATSKGQDNSPLHFGNGTRLTVT.

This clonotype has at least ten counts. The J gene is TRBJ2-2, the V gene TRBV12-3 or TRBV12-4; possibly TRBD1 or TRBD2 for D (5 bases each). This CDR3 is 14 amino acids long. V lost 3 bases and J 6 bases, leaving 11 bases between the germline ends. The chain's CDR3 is CASSFEGPPGELFF. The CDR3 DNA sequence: TGTGCCAGCAGTTTCGAGGGACCACCCGGGGAGCTGTTTTTT.

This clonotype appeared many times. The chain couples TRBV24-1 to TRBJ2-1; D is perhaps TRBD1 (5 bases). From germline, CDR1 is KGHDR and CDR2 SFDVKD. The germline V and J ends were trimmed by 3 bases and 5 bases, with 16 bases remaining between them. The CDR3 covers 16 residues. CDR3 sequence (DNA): TGTGCCACCAGTGATAGGCAGGGCAGGATCAACAATGAGCAGTTCTTC. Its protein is CATSDRQGRINNEQFF.

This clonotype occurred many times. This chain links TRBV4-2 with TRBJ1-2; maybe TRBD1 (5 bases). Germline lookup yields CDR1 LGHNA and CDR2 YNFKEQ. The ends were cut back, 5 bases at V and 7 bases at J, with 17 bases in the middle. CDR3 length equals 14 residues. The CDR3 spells CASSTRGRGPGYTF. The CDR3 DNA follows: TGTGCCAGCAGCACCCGAGGAAGGGGACCTGGCTACACCTTC.

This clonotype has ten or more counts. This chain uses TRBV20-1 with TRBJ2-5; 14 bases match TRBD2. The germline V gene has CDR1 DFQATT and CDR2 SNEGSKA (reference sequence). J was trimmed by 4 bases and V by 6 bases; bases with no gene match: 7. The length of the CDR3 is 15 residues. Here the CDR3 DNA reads TGCAGTGCCCCGACTAGCGGGGGGGCGAGAGAGACCCAGTACTTC. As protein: CSAPTSGGARETQYF.

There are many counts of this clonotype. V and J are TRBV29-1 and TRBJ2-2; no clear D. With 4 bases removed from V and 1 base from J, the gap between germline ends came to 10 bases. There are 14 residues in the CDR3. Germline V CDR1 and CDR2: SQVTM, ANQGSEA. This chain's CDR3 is CSVVGYGNTGELFF. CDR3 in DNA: TGCAGCGTTGTTGGGTACGGGAACACCGGGGAGCTGTTTTTT.

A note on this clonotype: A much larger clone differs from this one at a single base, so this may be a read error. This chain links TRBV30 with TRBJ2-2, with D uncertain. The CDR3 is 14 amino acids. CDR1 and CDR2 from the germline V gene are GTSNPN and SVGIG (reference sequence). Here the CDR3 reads CAWSKGTNSGELFF. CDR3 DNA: TGTGCCTGGAGTAAGGGAACGAACAGCGGGGAGCTGTTTTTT. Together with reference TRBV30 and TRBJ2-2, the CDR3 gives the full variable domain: SQTIHQWPATLVQPVGSPLSLECTVEGTSNPNLYWYRQAAGRGLQLLFYSVGIGQISSEVPQNLSASRPQDRQFILSSKKLLLSDSGFYLCAWSKGTNSGELFFGEGSRLTVL.

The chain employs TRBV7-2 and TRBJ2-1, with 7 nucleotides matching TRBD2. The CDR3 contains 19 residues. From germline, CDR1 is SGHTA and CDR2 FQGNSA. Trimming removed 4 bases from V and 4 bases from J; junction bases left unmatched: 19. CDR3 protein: CASSSPFPDLAASYNEQFF. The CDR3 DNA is TGTGCCAGCAGCTCCCCCTTTCCCGATCTAGCGGCGTCTTACAATGAGCAGTTCTTC.

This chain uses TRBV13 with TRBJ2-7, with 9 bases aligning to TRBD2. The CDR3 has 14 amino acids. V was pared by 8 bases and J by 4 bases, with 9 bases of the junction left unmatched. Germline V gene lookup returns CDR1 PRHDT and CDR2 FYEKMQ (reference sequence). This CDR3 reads CASLRRGGRYEQYF. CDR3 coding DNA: TGTGCCAGCCTCCGGCGGGGGGGTAGGTACGAGCAGTACTTC.

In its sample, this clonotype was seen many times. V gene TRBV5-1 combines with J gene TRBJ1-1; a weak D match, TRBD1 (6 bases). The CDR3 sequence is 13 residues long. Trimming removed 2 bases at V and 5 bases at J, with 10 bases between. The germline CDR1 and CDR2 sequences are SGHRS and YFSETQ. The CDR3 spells CASSFFGTTEAFF. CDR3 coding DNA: TGCGCCAGCAGCTTTTTCGGGACAACTGAAGCTTTCTTT.

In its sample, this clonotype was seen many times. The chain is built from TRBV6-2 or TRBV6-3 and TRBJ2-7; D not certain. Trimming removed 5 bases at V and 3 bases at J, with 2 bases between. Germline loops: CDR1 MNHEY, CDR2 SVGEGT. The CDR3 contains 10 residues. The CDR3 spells CASSNYEQYF. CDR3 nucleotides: TGTGCCAGCAGTAACTACGAGCAGTACTTC.

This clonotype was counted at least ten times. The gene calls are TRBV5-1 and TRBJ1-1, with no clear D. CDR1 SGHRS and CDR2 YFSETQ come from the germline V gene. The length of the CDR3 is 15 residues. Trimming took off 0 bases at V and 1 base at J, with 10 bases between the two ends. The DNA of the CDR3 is TGCGCCAGCAGCTTGGGAGGAGGACCGAACACTGAAGCTTTCTTT. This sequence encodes CASSLGGGPNTEAFF.

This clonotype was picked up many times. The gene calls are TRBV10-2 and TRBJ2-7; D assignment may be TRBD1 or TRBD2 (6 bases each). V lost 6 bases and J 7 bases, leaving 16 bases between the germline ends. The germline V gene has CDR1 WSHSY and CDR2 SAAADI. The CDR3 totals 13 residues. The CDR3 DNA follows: TGCGCCAGCAGGGGGGGCGGCATTTCAGAGCAGTACTTC. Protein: CASRGGGISEQYF.

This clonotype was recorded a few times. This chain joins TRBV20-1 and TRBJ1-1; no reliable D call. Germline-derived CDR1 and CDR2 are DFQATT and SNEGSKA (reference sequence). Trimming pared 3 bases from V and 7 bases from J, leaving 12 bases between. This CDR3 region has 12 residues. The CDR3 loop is CSASRPGSEAFF. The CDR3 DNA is TGCAGTGCTAGTAGGCCAGGCAGTGAAGCTTTCTTT.

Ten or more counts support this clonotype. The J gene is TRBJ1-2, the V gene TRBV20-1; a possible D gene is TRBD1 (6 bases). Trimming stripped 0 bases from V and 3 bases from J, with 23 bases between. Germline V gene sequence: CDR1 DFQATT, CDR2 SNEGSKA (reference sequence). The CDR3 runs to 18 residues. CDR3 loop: CSARDLRSGAGMDYGYTF. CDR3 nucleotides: TGCAGTGCTAGAGATCTACGATCAGGGGCGGGTATGGACTATGGCTACACCTTC.